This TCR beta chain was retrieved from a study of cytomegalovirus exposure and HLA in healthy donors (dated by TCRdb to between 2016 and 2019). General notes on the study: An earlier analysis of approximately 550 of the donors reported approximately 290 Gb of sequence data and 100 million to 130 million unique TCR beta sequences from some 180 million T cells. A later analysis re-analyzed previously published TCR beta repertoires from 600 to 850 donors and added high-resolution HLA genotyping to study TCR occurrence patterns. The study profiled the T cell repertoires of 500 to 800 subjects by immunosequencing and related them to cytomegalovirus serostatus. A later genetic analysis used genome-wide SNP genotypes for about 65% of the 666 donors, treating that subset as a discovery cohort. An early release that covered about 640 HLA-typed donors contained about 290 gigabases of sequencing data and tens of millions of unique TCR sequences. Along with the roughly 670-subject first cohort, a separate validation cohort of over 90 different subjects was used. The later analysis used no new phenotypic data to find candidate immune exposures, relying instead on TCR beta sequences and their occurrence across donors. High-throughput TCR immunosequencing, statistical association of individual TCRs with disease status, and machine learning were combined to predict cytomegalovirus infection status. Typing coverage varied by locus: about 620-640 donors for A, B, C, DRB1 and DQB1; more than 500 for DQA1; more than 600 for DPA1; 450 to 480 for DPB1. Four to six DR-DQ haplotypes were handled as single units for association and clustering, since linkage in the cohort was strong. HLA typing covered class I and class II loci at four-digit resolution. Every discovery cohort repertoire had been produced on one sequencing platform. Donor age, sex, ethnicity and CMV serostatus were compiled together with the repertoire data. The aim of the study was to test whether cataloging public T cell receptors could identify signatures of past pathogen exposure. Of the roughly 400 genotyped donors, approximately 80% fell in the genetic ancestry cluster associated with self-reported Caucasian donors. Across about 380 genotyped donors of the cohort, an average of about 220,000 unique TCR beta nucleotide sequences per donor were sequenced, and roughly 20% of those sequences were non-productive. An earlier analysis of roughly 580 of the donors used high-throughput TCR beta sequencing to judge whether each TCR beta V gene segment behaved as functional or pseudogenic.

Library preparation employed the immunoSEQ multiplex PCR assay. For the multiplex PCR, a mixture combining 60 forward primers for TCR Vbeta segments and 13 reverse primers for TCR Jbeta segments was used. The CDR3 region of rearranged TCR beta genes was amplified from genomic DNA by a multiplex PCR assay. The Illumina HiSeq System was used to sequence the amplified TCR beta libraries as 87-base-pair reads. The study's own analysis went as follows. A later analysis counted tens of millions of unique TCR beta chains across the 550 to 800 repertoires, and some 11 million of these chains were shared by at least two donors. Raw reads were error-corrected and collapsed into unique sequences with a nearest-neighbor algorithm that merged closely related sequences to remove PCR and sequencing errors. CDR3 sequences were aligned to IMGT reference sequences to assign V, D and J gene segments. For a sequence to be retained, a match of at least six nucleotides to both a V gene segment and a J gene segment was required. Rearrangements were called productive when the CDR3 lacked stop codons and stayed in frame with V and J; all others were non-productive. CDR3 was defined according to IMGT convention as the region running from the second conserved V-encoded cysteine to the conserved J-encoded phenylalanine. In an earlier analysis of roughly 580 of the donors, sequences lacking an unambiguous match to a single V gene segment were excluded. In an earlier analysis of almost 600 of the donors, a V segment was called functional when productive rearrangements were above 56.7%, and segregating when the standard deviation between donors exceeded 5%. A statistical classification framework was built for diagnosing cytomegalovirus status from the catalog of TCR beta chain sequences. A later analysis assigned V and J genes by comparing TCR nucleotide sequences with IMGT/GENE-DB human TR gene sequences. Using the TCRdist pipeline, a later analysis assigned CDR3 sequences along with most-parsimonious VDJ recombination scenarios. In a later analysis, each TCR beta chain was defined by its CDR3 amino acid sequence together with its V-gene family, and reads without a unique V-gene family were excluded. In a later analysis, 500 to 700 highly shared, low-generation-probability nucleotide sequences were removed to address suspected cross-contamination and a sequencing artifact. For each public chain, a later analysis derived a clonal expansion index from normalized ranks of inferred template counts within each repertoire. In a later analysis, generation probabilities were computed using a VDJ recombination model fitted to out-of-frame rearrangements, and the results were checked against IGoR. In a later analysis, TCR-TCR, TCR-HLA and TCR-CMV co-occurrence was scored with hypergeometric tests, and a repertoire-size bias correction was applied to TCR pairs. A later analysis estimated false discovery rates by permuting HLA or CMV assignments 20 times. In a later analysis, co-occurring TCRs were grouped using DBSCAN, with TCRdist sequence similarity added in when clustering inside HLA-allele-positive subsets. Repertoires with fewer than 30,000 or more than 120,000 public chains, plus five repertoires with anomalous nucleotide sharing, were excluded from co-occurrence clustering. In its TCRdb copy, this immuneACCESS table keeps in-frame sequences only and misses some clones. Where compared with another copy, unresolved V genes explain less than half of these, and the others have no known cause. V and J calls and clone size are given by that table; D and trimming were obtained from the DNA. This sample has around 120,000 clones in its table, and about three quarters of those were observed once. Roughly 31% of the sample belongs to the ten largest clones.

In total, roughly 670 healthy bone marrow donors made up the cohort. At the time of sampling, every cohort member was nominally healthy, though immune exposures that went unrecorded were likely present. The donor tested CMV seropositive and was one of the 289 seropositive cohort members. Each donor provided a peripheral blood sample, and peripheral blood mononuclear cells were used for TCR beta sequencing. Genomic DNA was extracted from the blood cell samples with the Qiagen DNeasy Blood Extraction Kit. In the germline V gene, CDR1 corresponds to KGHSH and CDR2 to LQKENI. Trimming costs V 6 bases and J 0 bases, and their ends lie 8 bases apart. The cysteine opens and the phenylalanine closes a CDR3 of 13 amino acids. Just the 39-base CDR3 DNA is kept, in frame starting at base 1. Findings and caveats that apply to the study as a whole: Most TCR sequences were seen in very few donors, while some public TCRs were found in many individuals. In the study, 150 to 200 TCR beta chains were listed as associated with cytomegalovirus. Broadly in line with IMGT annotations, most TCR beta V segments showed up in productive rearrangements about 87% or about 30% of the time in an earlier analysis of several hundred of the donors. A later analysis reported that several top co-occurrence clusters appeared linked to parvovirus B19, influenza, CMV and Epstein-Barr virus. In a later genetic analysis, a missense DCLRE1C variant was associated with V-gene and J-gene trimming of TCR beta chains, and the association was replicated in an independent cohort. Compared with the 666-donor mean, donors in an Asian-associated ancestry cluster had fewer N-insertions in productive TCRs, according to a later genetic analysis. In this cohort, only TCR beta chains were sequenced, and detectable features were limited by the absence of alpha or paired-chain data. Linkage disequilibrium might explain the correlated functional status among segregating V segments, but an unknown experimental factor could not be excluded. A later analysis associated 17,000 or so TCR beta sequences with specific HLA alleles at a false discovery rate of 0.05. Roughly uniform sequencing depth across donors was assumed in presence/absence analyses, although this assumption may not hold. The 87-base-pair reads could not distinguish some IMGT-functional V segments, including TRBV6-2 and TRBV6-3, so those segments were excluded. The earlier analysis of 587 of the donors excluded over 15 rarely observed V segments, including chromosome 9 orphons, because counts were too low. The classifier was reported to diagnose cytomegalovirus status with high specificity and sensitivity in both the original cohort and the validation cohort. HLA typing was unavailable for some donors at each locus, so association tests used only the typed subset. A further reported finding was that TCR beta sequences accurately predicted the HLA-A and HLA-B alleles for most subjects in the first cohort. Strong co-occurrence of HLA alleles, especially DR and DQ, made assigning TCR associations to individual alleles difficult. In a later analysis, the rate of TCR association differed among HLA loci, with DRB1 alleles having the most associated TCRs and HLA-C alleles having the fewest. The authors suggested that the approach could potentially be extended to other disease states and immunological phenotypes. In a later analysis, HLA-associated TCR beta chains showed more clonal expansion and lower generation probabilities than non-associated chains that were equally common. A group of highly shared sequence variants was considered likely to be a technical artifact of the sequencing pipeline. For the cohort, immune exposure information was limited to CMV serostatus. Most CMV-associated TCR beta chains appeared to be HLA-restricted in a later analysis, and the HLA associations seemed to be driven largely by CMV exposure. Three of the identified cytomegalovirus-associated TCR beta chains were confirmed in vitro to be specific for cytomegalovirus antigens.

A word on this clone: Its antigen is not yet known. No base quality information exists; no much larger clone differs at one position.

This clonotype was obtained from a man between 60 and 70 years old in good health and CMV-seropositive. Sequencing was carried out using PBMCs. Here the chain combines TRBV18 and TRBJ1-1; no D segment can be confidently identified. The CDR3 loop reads CASSGRVNTEAFF. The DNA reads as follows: TGTGCCAGCTCCGGCCGGGTGAACACTGAAGCTTTCTTT.